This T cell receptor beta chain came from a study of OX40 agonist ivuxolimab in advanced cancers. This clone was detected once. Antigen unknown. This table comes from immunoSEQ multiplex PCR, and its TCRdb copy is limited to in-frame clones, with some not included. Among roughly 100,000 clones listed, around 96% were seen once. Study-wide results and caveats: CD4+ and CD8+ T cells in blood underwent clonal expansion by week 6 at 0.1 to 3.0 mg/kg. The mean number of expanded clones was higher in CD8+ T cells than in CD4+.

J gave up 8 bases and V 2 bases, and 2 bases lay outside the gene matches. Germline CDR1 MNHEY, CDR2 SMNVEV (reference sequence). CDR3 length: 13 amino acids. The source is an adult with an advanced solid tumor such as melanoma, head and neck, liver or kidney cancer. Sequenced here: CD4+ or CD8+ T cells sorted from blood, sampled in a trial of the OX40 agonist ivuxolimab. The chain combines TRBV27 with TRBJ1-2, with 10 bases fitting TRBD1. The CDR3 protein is CASSLRQGAGYTF. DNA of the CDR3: TGTGCCAGCAGTTTAAGACAGGGGGCAGGCTACACCTTC.